This passage covers 23 T cell receptor beta chains from one sample sequenced in a study of CD8 T cells in ankylosing spondylitis. Notes on the study in general: The study identified a TCR beta motif of under ten highly homologous variants that appeared characteristic of ankylosing spondylitis blood.

For these receptors, no antigen is known. TCRdb recomputed calls from the 5' RACE reads with MiXCR, one row per CDR3 protein. Of about 450,000 distinct CDR3 sequences in the sample, roughly a quarter are singletons; the top ten hold about 0.9%. The source material was blood, either unsorted or a sorted T cell fraction (not recorded which). The origin of the receptors is a male donor with ankylosing spondylitis.

This clonotype was seen more than once but under ten times. The rearrangement joins TRBV20-1 to TRBJ2-1, with 7 nucleotides matching TRBD2. Germline-derived CDR1 and CDR2 are DFQATT and SNEGSKA (reference sequence). This CDR3 region has 16 residues. V lost 0 bases and J lost 2; bases outside the gene matches: 7. CDR3 DNA: TGCAGTGCTAGAGATCCCCAGCGGGGAACCTACAATGAGCAGTTCTTC. It translates to CSARDPQRGTYNEQFF.

The chain is built from TRBV20-1 and TRBJ2-1, with 7 positions matching TRBD2. After removal of 6 bases from V and 2 bases from J, the junction contained 7 bases not matched to a gene. CDR3 length: 14 residues. Per germline, CDR1 DFQATT and CDR2 SNEGSKA (reference sequence). CDR3 sequence (DNA): TGCAGTGCGAGACTAGCCCGAGCCTACAATGAGCAGTTCTTC. Its translation is CSARLARAYNEQFF.

This clonotype was picked up a small number of times. The chain joins TRBV2 to TRBJ2-1; 10 positions match TRBD1. The CDR3 runs to 15 residues. After removal of 10 bases from V and 0 bases from J, the junction contained 6 bases not matched to a gene. The germline gives CDR1 SNHLY, CDR2 FYNNEI. The CDR3 region is CANRTGGSSYNEQFF. CDR3 coding DNA: TGTGCCAACCGGACAGGGGGAAGCTCCTACAATGAGCAGTTCTTC. The whole variable domain, remainder taken from reference TRBV2 and TRBJ2-1, is EPEVTQTPSHQVTQMGQEVILRCVPISNHLYFYWYRQILGQKVEFLVSFYNNEISEKSEIFDDQFSVERPDGSNFTLKIRSTKLEDSAMYFCANRTGGSSYNEQFFGPGTRLTVL.

This clonotype was seen more than once but under ten times. The chain recombines TRBV12-3 or TRBV12-4 with TRBJ1-2; D is unresolved. The CDR3 has 13 amino acids. Deletions cut 2 bases from V and 4 bases from J, with 8 bases between. The CDR3 DNA reads TGTGCCAGCAGTTTATTCTCCAGCTATGGCTACACCTTC. It codes for CASSLFSSYGYTF.

The rearrangement joins TRBV28 to TRBJ2-1, with 7 bases matching TRBD2. There are 15 residues in the CDR3. J lost 9 bases, V lost 6 bases, and 14 bases had no gene match. Germline CDR1 MDHEN, CDR2 SYDVKM. The chain's CDR3 is CASRLAAGESTEQFF. CDR3 DNA sequence: TGTGCCAGCAGACTCGCGGCGGGAGAAAGTACTGAGCAGTTCTTC.

The chain uses TRBV20-1 and TRBJ2-5; 8 bases fit TRBD2. V trimming: 6 bases; J trimming: 5 bases; junction bases outside the gene matches: 5. There are 12 residues in the CDR3. The germline gives CDR1 DFQATT, CDR2 SNEGSKA (reference sequence). Written as DNA, the CDR3 is TGCAGTGCCACCGGGAGGGGGGAGACCCAGTACTTC. It translates to CSATGRGETQYF.

Ten or more counts support this clonotype. The chain is built from TRBV5-1 and TRBJ1-2; 9 bases fit TRBD1. The CDR3 is 14 residues long. V dropped 5 bases and J dropped 4; count of bases not matched to a gene: 6. Germline CDR1 SGHRS, CDR2 YFSETQ. The CDR3 reads CASRAGTGTYGYTF. DNA for the CDR3: TGCGCCAGCAGGGCCGGGACAGGGACCTATGGCTACACCTTC. The full variable domain, in which reference TRBV5-1 and TRBJ1-2 provide the parts outside the CDR3, is KAGVTQTPRYLIKTRGQQVTLSCSPISGHRSVSWYQQTPGQGLQFLFEYFSETQRNKGNFPGRFSGRQFSNSRSEMNVSTLELGDSALYLCASRAGTGTYGYTFGSGTRLTVV.

This clonotype was counted ten times or more. V usage is TRBV29-1 and J usage is TRBJ1-1, with D possibly being TRBD1 (5 bases). This CDR3 has 15 residues. CDR1 is SQVTM and CDR2 is ANQGSEA in the germline V gene. With 4 bases removed from V and 0 bases from J, the gap between germline ends came to 15 bases. The CDR3 protein is CSVAAGWGMNTEAFF. CDR3 sequence (DNA): TGCAGCGTTGCAGCAGGGTGGGGGATGAACACTGAAGCTTTCTTT. Full variable domain (outside the CDR3, taken from reference TRBV29-1 and TRBJ1-1): SAVISQKPSRDICQRGTSLTIQCQVDSQVTMMFWYRQQPGQSLTLIATANQGSEATYESGFVIDKFPISRPNLTFSTLTVSNMSPEDSSIYLCSVAAGWGMNTEAFFGQGTRLTVV.

The chain uses TRBV7-2 and TRBJ2-5, with a possible D match to TRBD2 (7 bases). Trimming took off 3 bases at V and 4 bases at J, with 12 bases between the two ends. CDR3 size: 14 residues. From germline, CDR1 is SGHTA and CDR2 FQGNSA. CDR3 region: CASSFQRGGETQYF. CDR3 DNA sequence: TGTGCCAGCAGCTTCCAAAGGGGGGGAGAGACCCAGTACTTC.

In this sample, this clonotype turned up many times. The CDR3 spells CASSLLTGVQETQYF. The CDR3 nucleotides read TGTGCCAGCAGCTTACTAACAGGAGTTCAAGAGACCCAGTACTTC. The chain joins TRBV5-6 to TRBJ2-5; perhaps TRBD1 as D (5 bases). Germline CDR1 SGHDT, CDR2 YYEEEE. This CDR3 contains 15 residues. Trimming took off 2 bases at V and 2 bases at J, with 13 bases between the two ends.

The V call is TRBV4-2, the J call TRBJ2-7; TRBD2 agrees at 9 bases. V lost 0 bases to trimming and J lost 4 bases; unmatched junction nucleotides: 7. In germline, CDR1 is LGHNA, CDR2 YNFKEQ. The CDR3 length is 16 residues. The CDR3 loop is CASSQDRAGGIYEQYF. The CDR3 nucleotides read TGTGCCAGCAGCCAAGATCGGGCGGGAGGGATATACGAGCAGTACTTC.

The chain links TRBV7-9 to TRBJ1-1, with D hard to call. The CDR3 contains 14 residues. Trimming removed 6 bases from V and 0 bases from J, with 11 bases in between. Germline-derived CDR1 and CDR2 are SEHNR and FQNEAQ (reference sequence). This chain's CDR3 is CASRSLGMNTEAFF. For the CDR3, the DNA is TGTGCCAGCAGGTCCTTAGGAATGAACACTGAAGCTTTCTTT. Drawing the rest from reference TRBV7-9 and TRBJ1-1, the complete variable domain is DTGVSQNPRHKITKRGQNVTFRCDPISEHNRLYWYRQTLGQGPEFLTYFQNEAQLEKSRLLSDRFSAERPKGSFSTLEIQRTEQGDSAMYLCASRSLGMNTEAFFGQGTRLTVV.

This clonotype was counted only a few times. The V gene is TRBV18, the J gene TRBJ1-1; no clear D gene. The CDR3 spans 14 residues. CDR1 is KGHSH, CDR2 LQKENI, per germline. V lost 5 bases and J lost 4, with 14 bases in between. CDR3 DNA: TGTGCCAGCTCATCCACGAATGGAGGCACTGAAGCTTTCTTT. This sequence encodes CASSSTNGGTEAFF.

This clonotype was seen a few times. The rearrangement links TRBV5-1 to TRBJ2-6, with a tentative D call TRBD2 (6 bases). Germline assignment: CDR1 SGHRS and CDR2 YFSETQ. The CDR3 covers 17 residues. V was clipped by 6 bases and J by 3 bases, with 19 bases between them. This chain's CDR3 is CASTLTGTPNGANVLTF. Written as DNA, the CDR3 is TGCGCCAGCACCCTTACCGGGACTCCAAATGGGGCCAACGTCCTGACTTTC.

This clonotype was counted between two and nine times. V and J are TRBV4-1 and TRBJ1-2, with TRBD1 matching 7 bases. Germline CDR1 and CDR2: MGHRA and YSYEKL. Trimming took 2 bases from V and 14 from J; bases not matched to a gene: 11. The length of the CDR3 is 13 residues. The CDR3 region is CASSQPLQPGQTF. In DNA form, the CDR3 reads TGCGCCAGCAGCCAACCTTTACAACCGGGACAGACCTTC.

At least ten counts were recorded for this clonotype. This chain links TRBV7-9 with TRBJ2-5; the D is unclear. The V gene lost 5 bases and the J gene lost 2 bases, with 3 bases spanning the gap. Germline V gene data show CDR1 as SEHNR and CDR2 as FQNEAQ (reference sequence). The CDR3 is 11 residues long. The CDR3 here is CASSEQETQYF. DNA of the CDR3: TGTGCCAGCAGCGAACAAGAGACCCAGTACTTC.

The chain joins TRBV28 to TRBJ2-1; D not resolved. V was trimmed by 2 bases and J by 1 base, leaving 12 bases between them. The germline gives CDR1 MDHEN, CDR2 SYDVKM. This CDR3 is 16 amino acids long. CDR3 amino acids: CASSLTGRPSYNEQFF. The DNA for the CDR3 is TGTGCCAGCAGTTTAACCGGCAGGCCATCCTACAATGAGCAGTTCTTC. The complete variable domain, with remaining parts taken from reference TRBV28 and TRBJ2-1, reads DVKVTQSSRYLVKRTGEKVFLECVQDMDHENMFWYRQDPGLGLRLIYFSYDVKMKEKGDIPEGYSVSREKKERFSLILESASTNQTSMYLCASSLTGRPSYNEQFFGPGTRLTVL.

The V and J genes are TRBV20-1 and TRBJ2-1; D is possibly TRBD2 (6 bases). The CDR3 is 13 residues long. CDR1 DFQATT and CDR2 SNEGSKA come from the germline V gene (reference sequence). The V end was cut by 7 bases, the J end by 6 bases, with 16 bases between. For the CDR3, the DNA is TGCAGTGGGACTAACCAGCGCCGCAATGAGCAGTTCTTC. As protein: CSGTNQRRNEQFF.

The rearrangement joins TRBV20-1 to TRBJ2-1; unclear D gene. The CDR3 covers 15 residues. In germline, CDR1 is DFQATT, CDR2 SNEGSKA (reference sequence). With 3 bases removed from V and 1 base from J, the gap between germline ends came to 13 bases. The CDR3 reads CSARMYGRSYNEQFF. CDR3 DNA: TGCAGTGCTAGGATGTACGGTAGATCCTACAATGAGCAGTTCTTC.

The J gene is TRBJ2-7, the V gene TRBV2; D is unresolved. The CDR3 has 14 residues. V lost 6 bases and J lost 2, with 14 bases in between. CDR1 is SNHLY and CDR2 is FYNNEI in the germline V gene. CDR3 sequence: CASSLAIPPYEQYF. CDR3 in DNA: TGTGCCAGCAGCCTTGCGATTCCCCCCTACGAGCAGTACTTC.

This clonotype has more than one count but fewer than ten. The chain employs TRBV24-1 and TRBJ1-2; perhaps TRBD1 as D (5 bases). The germline V gene encodes CDR1 KGHDR and CDR2 SFDVKD. The ends were cut back, 5 bases at V and 2 bases at J, with 8 bases in the middle. The CDR3 loop spans 13 amino acids. The CDR3 DNA reads as TGTGCCACCAGTGTACAGGACAACTATGGCTACACCTTC. Residues: CATSVQDNYGYTF.

This clonotype was seen repeatedly, ten times or more. The V and J genes are TRBV28 and TRBJ2-7; 10 bases map to TRBD1. Germline V gene lookup returns CDR1 MDHEN and CDR2 SYDVKM. The V segment lost 5 bases and the J segment 5 bases; nucleotides outside the gene matches: 6. This CDR3 is 14 amino acids long. The CDR3 DNA is TGTGCCAGCAGTAACCGACAGGGGGCCGACGAGCAGTACGTC. Translating gives CASSNRQGADEQYV.

The V and J genes are TRBV29-1 and TRBJ1-2, with D perhaps matching TRBD1 (5 bases). Trimming left V 4 bases short and J 4 bases short, with 16 bases between. The CDR3 runs 14 residues. Germline V gene sequence: CDR1 SQVTM, CDR2 ANQGSEA. In nucleotides, the CDR3 is TGCAGCGTTGGGAGGGGCAGCGACCCCTATGGCTACACCTTC. Protein sequence: CSVGRGSDPYGYTF. Variable domain in full (rest from reference TRBV29-1 and TRBJ1-2): SAVISQKPSRDICQRGTSLTIQCQVDSQVTMMFWYRQQPGQSLTLIATANQGSEATYESGFVIDKFPISRPNLTFSTLTVSNMSPEDSSIYLCSVGRGSDPYGYTFGSGTRLTVV.